A selection of T cell receptor beta chains follows, all from one sample in a study of blood T cell repertoires in COVID-19. Measured with immunoSEQ multiplex PCR; TCRdb has only the in-frame clones, and not every one. The sample records more than 45,000 clones, about nine tenths being singletons. Material: peripheral blood. These receptors all stem from a woman of 80 years or more with COVID-19, enrolled during active disease. The CDR3 runs from the conserved cysteine through the conserved F or W. The D gene is left open where the match is weak. The size entry is marked missing in some rows and otherwise reads once, few, many or a size class.

j_call: TRBJ1-6; d_call: -; clone_size: -; v_call: TRBV19; cdr3_nt: TGTGCCAGCACCCCCGCAGTCTCCTATAATTCACCCCTCCACTTT; cdr3_aa: CASTPAVSYNSPLHF
j_call: TRBJ2-3; d_call: -; clone_size: -; v_call: TRBV20-1; cdr3_nt: TGCAGTGCCAGTACTGGGGCCGATACGCAGTATTTT; cdr3_aa: CSASTGADTQYF
j_call: TRBJ1-2; d_call: -; clone_size: -; v_call: TRBV6-7; cdr3_nt: TGTGCCAGCAGTTACGGGGGCCTTAACTATGGCTACACCTTC; cdr3_aa: CASSYGGLNYGYTF
j_call: TRBJ2-2; d_call: -; clone_size: -; v_call: TRBV6-5; cdr3_nt: TGTGCCAGCAGCCGCGGGGAGCTGTTTTTT; cdr3_aa: CASSRGELFF
j_call: TRBJ2-2; d_call: TRBD1; clone_size: once; v_call: TRBV5-1; cdr3_nt: TGCGCCAGCAGCTCCGGACAGGGGAGCACCGGGGAGCTGTTTTTT; cdr3_aa: CASSSGQGSTGELFF
j_call: TRBJ2-3; d_call: -; clone_size: -; v_call: TRBV5-5; cdr3_nt: TGTGCCAGCAGCTTGGAATCCGGGGGTAGCACAGATACGCAGTATTTT; cdr3_aa: CASSLESGGSTDTQYF
j_call: TRBJ1-2; d_call: -; clone_size: few; v_call: TRBV6-1; cdr3_nt: TGTGCCAGCAGTGACGGACGGACTTGGGCGGCCTTC; cdr3_aa: CASSDGRTWAAF
j_call: TRBJ2-1; d_call: TRBD1; clone_size: -; v_call: TRBV28; cdr3_nt: TGTGCCAGCTCCTTGGGACAGCCCAATGAGCAGTTCTTC; cdr3_aa: CASSLGQPNEQFF
j_call: TRBJ1-1; d_call: -; clone_size: -; v_call: TRBV6-5; cdr3_nt: TGTGCCAGCAGTTACTCGCAGGGAAACACTGAAGCTTTCTTT; cdr3_aa: CASSYSQGNTEAFF
j_call: TRBJ2-2; d_call: -; clone_size: once; v_call: TRBV19; cdr3_nt: TGTGCCAGTAGGGACAGATTACGGACCGGGGAGCTGTTTTTT; cdr3_aa: CASRDRLRTGELFF
j_call: TRBJ1-1; d_call: TRBD1; clone_size: -; v_call: TRBV5-1; cdr3_nt: TGCGCCAGCAGCATACAGGGGGTGTTGGGCACTGAAGCTTTCTTT; cdr3_aa: CASSIQGVLGTEAFF
j_call: TRBJ2-1; d_call: TRBD2; clone_size: -; v_call: TRBV12-5; cdr3_nt: TGTGCTAGTGGTTTGGTATTGACGGGGGGGAAGTACAATGAGCAGTTCTTC; cdr3_aa: CASGLVLTGGKYNEQFF
j_call: TRBJ1-3; d_call: -; clone_size: once; v_call: TRBV12-3/TRBV12-4; cdr3_nt: TGTGCCAGCAGTCCCCAGGGTAACACCATATATTTT; cdr3_aa: CASSPQGNTIYF
j_call: TRBJ1-3; d_call: -; clone_size: -; v_call: TRBV30; cdr3_nt: TGTGCCTGGAGTCAGCGGACTTTCTCTGGAAACACCATATATTTT; cdr3_aa: CAWSQRTFSGNTIYF
j_call: TRBJ2-3; d_call: TRBD2; clone_size: -; v_call: TRBV5-1; cdr3_nt: TGCGCCAGCAGTCAACTCGGGGGGGGCACAGATACGCAGTATTTT; cdr3_aa: CASSQLGGGTDTQYF
j_call: TRBJ1-2; d_call: TRBD1; clone_size: -; v_call: TRBV7-9; cdr3_nt: TGTGCCAGCAGCCCCTGGGACAGGGGAAACTATGGCTACACCTTC; cdr3_aa: CASSPWDRGNYGYTF
j_call: TRBJ2-5; d_call: -; clone_size: -; v_call: TRBV19; cdr3_nt: TGTGCCAGTAGTACGGGCAGGGGGGAAGAGACCCAGTACTTC; cdr3_aa: CASSTGRGEETQYF
j_call: TRBJ1-5; d_call: -; clone_size: -; v_call: TRBV2; cdr3_nt: TGTGCCAGCGGGGGGGGCAGGGGCTACAATCAGCCCCAGCATTTT; cdr3_aa: CASGGGRGYNQPQHF
j_call: TRBJ1-1; d_call: TRBD1; clone_size: once; v_call: TRBV5-1; cdr3_nt: TGCGCCAGCAGCTTGGTGCCAACCGGTACCGGGACAGGGGGTAACGCTGAAGCTTTCTTT; cdr3_aa: CASSLVPTGTGTGGNAEAFF
j_call: TRBJ2-5; d_call: -; clone_size: few; v_call: TRBV5-1; cdr3_nt: TGCGCCAGCAGCTTTGAGATCGGGACTCTGTACCAAGAGACCCAGTACTTC; cdr3_aa: CASSFEIGTLYQETQYF
j_call: TRBJ2-5; d_call: -; clone_size: -; v_call: TRBV7-7; cdr3_nt: TGTGCCAGCAGCGCCGGGGGCGGGGGCCGGGGGACCCAGTACTTC; cdr3_aa: CASSAGGGGRGTQYF
j_call: TRBJ1-5; d_call: -; clone_size: once; v_call: TRBV5-1; cdr3_nt: TGCGCCAGCAGCTTTTCGGGGGATAGCAATCAGCCCCAGCATTTT; cdr3_aa: CASSFSGDSNQPQHF
j_call: TRBJ1-1; d_call: -; clone_size: -; v_call: TRBV29-1; cdr3_nt: TGCAGCGCAATCGGGTGGGGGGAAGAAGCTTTCTTT; cdr3_aa: CSAIGWGEEAFF
j_call: TRBJ2-1; d_call: TRBD2; clone_size: -; v_call: TRBV6-4; cdr3_nt: TGTGCCAGCAGTGACTCGGGTAGCGGGGGGGCGAATGAGCAGTTCTTC; cdr3_aa: CASSDSGSGGANEQFF
j_call: TRBJ2-3; d_call: TRBD1; clone_size: once; v_call: TRBV18; cdr3_nt: TGTGCCAGCTCACCCCGAGGACAGGGGGGTGGAAATACGCAGTATTTT; cdr3_aa: CASSPRGQGGGNTQYF
j_call: TRBJ1-2; d_call: -; clone_size: once; v_call: TRBV29-1; cdr3_nt: TGCAGCGTGCGGGCCCCAGGAGGCTACACCTTC; cdr3_aa: CSVRAPGGYTF
j_call: TRBJ2-5; d_call: TRBD2; clone_size: -; v_call: TRBV9; cdr3_nt: TGTGCCAGCAGCCCTAGGGGTAGCGGGGGGGCCCGAGAGACCCAGTACTTC; cdr3_aa: CASSPRGSGGARETQYF
j_call: TRBJ2-7; d_call: -; clone_size: -; v_call: TRBV4-2; cdr3_nt: TGTGCCAGCAGCCATCCTACCTACGAGCAGTACTTC; cdr3_aa: CASSHPTYEQYF
j_call: TRBJ1-2; d_call: -; clone_size: -; v_call: TRBV6-5; cdr3_nt: TGTGCCAGCAGCAACAGGGACAACGAGAACTACACCTTC; cdr3_aa: CASSNRDNENYTF
j_call: TRBJ1-1; d_call: TRBD1; clone_size: -; v_call: TRBV18; cdr3_nt: TGTGCCAGCTCACCTCGGACAGGGATCACTGAAGCTTTCTTT; cdr3_aa: CASSPRTGITEAFF
j_call: TRBJ2-1; d_call: -; clone_size: -; v_call: TRBV7-9; cdr3_nt: TGTGCCAGCAGCTTAGTCCAGGGCAGGGTTTCACTTCACAATGAGCAGTTCTTC; cdr3_aa: CASSLVQGRVSLHNEQFF
j_call: TRBJ1-6; d_call: -; clone_size: -; v_call: TRBV30; cdr3_nt: TGTGCCTGGAATCCCTCCAGGGGAGTTAATTCACCCCTCCACTTT; cdr3_aa: CAWNPSRGVNSPLHF
j_call: TRBJ1-3; d_call: TRBD1; clone_size: -; v_call: TRBV6-5; cdr3_nt: TGTGCCAGCAGGGACAGGGTCTCTGGAAACACCATATATTTT; cdr3_aa: CASRDRVSGNTIYF
j_call: TRBJ2-5; d_call: TRBD2; clone_size: -; v_call: TRBV29-1; cdr3_nt: TGCAGCGTTGACCTAGCGGGGGGACAAGAGACCCAGTACTTC; cdr3_aa: CSVDLAGGQETQYF
j_call: TRBJ1-1; d_call: -; clone_size: once; v_call: TRBV6-5; cdr3_nt: TGTGCCGGCGGATCGATGAAGAGTGTGAACACTGAAGCTTTCTTT; cdr3_aa: CAGGSMKSVNTEAFF
j_call: TRBJ1-1; d_call: -; clone_size: -; v_call: TRBV6-5; cdr3_nt: TGTGCCAGCCTGACGGGGAGCGGAGCTTTCTTT; cdr3_aa: CASLTGSGAFF
j_call: TRBJ1-5; d_call: -; clone_size: -; v_call: TRBV19; cdr3_nt: TGTGCCAGTAAGCGCCAGGGCGTGAATCAGCCCCAGCATTTT; cdr3_aa: CASKRQGVNQPQHF
j_call: TRBJ1-1; d_call: -; clone_size: -; v_call: TRBV7-3; cdr3_nt: TGTGCCAGCAGCTTGGAGGGTCTGAACACTGAAGCTTTCTTT; cdr3_aa: CASSLEGLNTEAFF
j_call: TRBJ1-4; d_call: TRBD1; clone_size: -; v_call: TRBV7-2; cdr3_nt: TGTGCCAGCAGCCAACGACAGGGGGCTACAACTAATGAAAAACTGTTTTTT; cdr3_aa: CASSQRQGATTNEKLFF
j_call: TRBJ2-1; d_call: -; clone_size: once; v_call: TRBV23-1; cdr3_nt: TGCGCCAGCAGTCAATCTAATCGGGGTAACGGTGAGCAGTTCTTC; cdr3_aa: CASSQSNRGNGEQFF
j_call: TRBJ2-5; d_call: TRBD2; clone_size: -; v_call: TRBV5-1; cdr3_nt: TGCGCCAGCAGCTTGGGTAGCGGGAGGGCAGAGACCCAGTACTTC; cdr3_aa: CASSLGSGRAETQYF
j_call: TRBJ2-2; d_call: TRBD2; clone_size: -; v_call: TRBV6-5; cdr3_nt: TGTGCCAGCATCCAACGGGGGGGATACACCGGGGAGCTGTTTTTT; cdr3_aa: CASIQRGGYTGELFF
j_call: TRBJ2-1; d_call: TRBD2; clone_size: -; v_call: TRBV5-1; cdr3_nt: TGCGCCAGCACCCTGACTAGCGGGGGGAGGGAGCAGTTCTTC; cdr3_aa: CASTLTSGGREQFF
j_call: TRBJ1-4; d_call: -; clone_size: -; v_call: TRBV11-2; cdr3_nt: TGTGCCAGCAGCTTAGGGGCAGGAATTAATGAAAAACTGTTTTTT; cdr3_aa: CASSLGAGINEKLFF
j_call: TRBJ2-3; d_call: TRBD2; clone_size: -; v_call: TRBV7-6; cdr3_nt: TGTGCCAGCAGCCTGCGACTAGCGGGGATAGAAGATACGCAGTATTTT; cdr3_aa: CASSLRLAGIEDTQYF
j_call: TRBJ1-2; d_call: TRBD1; clone_size: -; v_call: TRBV7-8; cdr3_nt: TGTGCCAGCAGCTTAGCCGACAGGGGGTTCGGCTACACCTTC; cdr3_aa: CASSLADRGFGYTF
j_call: TRBJ1-2; d_call: TRBD1; clone_size: -; v_call: TRBV6-6; cdr3_nt: TGTGCCAGCAGACACGGACAGGGAGGCTATGGCTACACCTTC; cdr3_aa: CASRHGQGGYGYTF
j_call: TRBJ2-3; d_call: TRBD1; clone_size: -; v_call: TRBV6-4; cdr3_nt: TGTGCCAGCAGACGGGACAGGGAGGGAGATACGCAGTATTTT; cdr3_aa: CASRRDREGDTQYF
j_call: TRBJ2-7; d_call: -; clone_size: -; v_call: TRBV6-1; cdr3_nt: TGTGCCAGCAGTGACCTGGGAGCAAGCCTTTCCTACGAGCAGTACTTC; cdr3_aa: CASSDLGASLSYEQYF
j_call: TRBJ2-5; d_call: TRBD2; clone_size: once; v_call: TRBV5-6; cdr3_nt: TGTGCCAGCAGCTTTAGCGGGGTCCAAGAGACCCAGTACTTC; cdr3_aa: CASSFSGVQETQYF
j_call: TRBJ1-4; d_call: -; clone_size: -; v_call: TRBV2; cdr3_nt: TGTGCCAGCAGCACGGACAGTTCTTCTGAAAAACTGTTTTTT; cdr3_aa: CASSTDSSSEKLFF
j_call: TRBJ1-1; d_call: -; clone_size: -; v_call: TRBV18; cdr3_nt: TGTGCCAGCTCACCACCGGGGCAGACGAACACTGAAGCTTTCTTT; cdr3_aa: CASSPPGQTNTEAFF
j_call: TRBJ1-4; d_call: -; clone_size: -; v_call: TRBV30; cdr3_nt: TGTGCCGGAGCACGCGGGGGGGTAGGGGAAAAACTGTTTTTT; cdr3_aa: CAGARGGVGEKLFF
j_call: TRBJ1-3; d_call: TRBD1; clone_size: few; v_call: TRBV6-1; cdr3_nt: TGTGCCAGCAGTGAACATACAGGGGCTGGAAACACCATATATTTT; cdr3_aa: CASSEHTGAGNTIYF
j_call: TRBJ2-5; d_call: -; clone_size: -; v_call: TRBV2; cdr3_nt: TGTGCCAGCAACACGGGGTTTGAGACCCAGTACTTC; cdr3_aa: CASNTGFETQYF
j_call: TRBJ2-3; d_call: TRBD2; clone_size: -; v_call: TRBV9; cdr3_nt: TGTGCCAGCAGCGGGCTAGCGGGGGGTTCAGATACGCAGTATTTT; cdr3_aa: CASSGLAGGSDTQYF
j_call: TRBJ2-5; d_call: TRBD2; clone_size: once; v_call: TRBV7-8; cdr3_nt: TGTGCCAGCAGCTTAGGAGGGACCACGCGGGAGGGCCAGTACTTC; cdr3_aa: CASSLGGTTREGQYF
j_call: TRBJ2-7; d_call: TRBD1; clone_size: -; v_call: TRBV27; cdr3_nt: TGTGCCAGCAGTTTATCGGGGACAGGGGGGTACTCCTACGAGCAGTACTTC; cdr3_aa: CASSLSGTGGYSYEQYF
j_call: TRBJ2-5; d_call: TRBD1; clone_size: -; v_call: TRBV5-4; cdr3_nt: TGTGCCAGCAGCTTTGCAGGGGGCGATGAGACCCAGTACTTC; cdr3_aa: CASSFAGGDETQYF